A single sample is the source of the 3 T cell receptor beta chains below, sequenced in a study of OX40 agonist ivuxolimab in advanced cancers. TCRdb's table, derived via immunoSEQ multiplex PCR, lists solely in-frame clones and lacks some. This sample has about 84,000 clones, with more than 80% found just once. The sample in question was CD4+ or CD8+ T cells sorted from blood, obtained in a trial of the OX40 agonist ivuxolimab. The receptors derive from an adult with an advanced solid tumor such as melanoma, head and neck, liver or kidney cancer.

The chain links TRBV7-9 to TRBJ2-6; 7 positions agree with TRBD1. Germline CDR1 and CDR2: SEHNR and FQNEAQ (reference sequence). Trimming at V came to 5 bases and at J to 0 bases, leaving 10 bases not matched to a gene. The CDR3 has 18 amino acids. CDR3 region: CASSPRQGVRSGANVLTF. The CDR3 bases are TGTGCCAGCAGCCCACGACAGGGAGTTCGCTCTGGGGCCAACGTCCTGACTTTC.

The chain couples TRBV19 to TRBJ1-5; 11 bases are shared with TRBD1. V was clipped by 4 bases and J by 3 bases; unmatched bases: 5. Germline V lookup: CDR1 LNHDA, CDR2 SQIVND (reference sequence). The CDR3 contains 16 residues. The CDR3 sequence is CASSTDRGLNNQPQHF. The CDR3, as DNA: TGTGCCAGTAGTACGGACAGGGGGCTTAACAATCAGCCCCAGCATTTT.

This clone was counted a single time. J is TRBJ2-5 and V is TRBV4-1; 9 positions match TRBD2. The CDR3 extends over 18 amino acids. The germline V gene encodes CDR1 MGHRA and CDR2 YSYEKL. V lost 0 bases and J lost 5; bases outside the gene matches: 13. The CDR3 spells CASSQDPAGGPLGETQYF. CDR3 DNA sequence: TGCGCCAGCAGCCAAGATCCAGCGGGGGGCCCACTGGGGGAGACCCAGTACTTC.